Listed below are T cell receptor beta chains from one sample, sequenced in a study of blood T cell repertoires in COVID-19. Clones were read by immunoSEQ multiplex PCR, and TCRdb kept only the in-frame ones, dropping some. The table lists tens of thousands of clones, about 80% of them singletons. The specimen sequenced was peripheral blood. The receptors originated from a man in his 70s with acute or convalescent COVID-19. CDR3s include the opening cysteine and the closing phenylalanine or tryptophan. A D gene is named only where the DNA matches it firmly. Some rows mark clone size as missing; the rest say once, few, many or name a class of expanded clone.

V	size	D	J	CDR3	DNA
TRBV7-2	.	.	TRBJ1-1	CASSLVGHLNTEAFF	TGTGCCAGCAGCTTAGTGGGACATCTGAACACTGAAGCTTTCTTT
TRBV20-1	once	TRBD2	TRBJ2-7	CSASRSSGSSEQYF	TGCAGTGCTAGTCGTTCTAGCGGAAGCTCCGAGCAGTACTTC
TRBV3-1/TRBV3-2	.	.	TRBJ2-3	CASDGAGTDTQYF	TGTGCCAGCGATGGCGCGGGCACAGATACGCAGTATTTT
TRBV5-1	.	TRBD1	TRBJ2-3	CASSLDGQGPSTDTQYF	TGCGCCAGCAGCTTGGATGGACAGGGCCCTAGCACAGATACGCAGTATTTT
TRBV9	.	.	TRBJ1-3	CASSVQGSGNTIYF	TGTGCCAGCAGCGTCCAGGGCTCTGGAAACACCATATATTTT
TRBV30	.	.	TRBJ1-5	CAWRGDGRGNQPQHF	TGTGCCTGGAGGGGAGATGGAAGGGGCAATCAGCCCCAGCATTTT
TRBV5-1	.	TRBD1	TRBJ1-2	CASSLGTGAANYGYTF	TGCGCCAGCAGCTTAGGGACAGGGGCAGCTAACTATGGCTACACCTTC
TRBV18	.	.	TRBJ1-1	CASSLNAGVRAEAFF	TGTGCCAGCTCGCTCAACGCAGGGGTTCGGGCTGAAGCTTTCTTT
TRBV5-1	.	.	TRBJ2-2	CASSNTQGGGTGELFF	TGCGCCAGCAGCAACACCCAGGGAGGGGGCACCGGGGAGCTGTTTTTT
TRBV4-1	.	TRBD1	TRBJ1-1	CASSPSTGPNTEAFF	TGCGCCAGCAGCCCGTCGACAGGGCCGAACACTGAAGCTTTCTTT
TRBV24-1	.	.	TRBJ2-7	CATSDSHRDEQYF	TGTGCCACCAGTGATTCCCACAGGGATGAGCAGTACTTC
TRBV6-2/TRBV6-3	.	.	TRBJ2-7	CASSYSSRGRGAEQYF	TGTGCCAGCAGTTACTCCTCACGCGGACGGGGGGCCGAGCAGTACTTC
TRBV28	.	TRBD2	TRBJ2-7	CASSPYNVRREGRYEQYF	TGTGCCAGCAGTCCTTACAACGTGAGGAGGGAGGGCCGGTACGAGCAGTACTTC
TRBV11-3	.	.	TRBJ2-1	CARNLHSRAGGPGNEQFF	TGTGCCAGAAACTTGCACTCGCGGGCGGGCGGGCCGGGAAATGAGCAGTTCTTC
TRBV6-5	.	.	TRBJ1-1	CASSFNGQRNTEAFF	TGTGCCAGCAGTTTTAACGGACAGAGGAACACTGAAGCTTTCTTT
TRBV5-1	.	TRBD2	TRBJ2-1	CASSRTLAGGPGGEQFF	TGCGCCAGCAGTCGAACTCTAGCGGGAGGGCCCGGGGGTGAGCAGTTCTTC
TRBV7-2	.	TRBD2	TRBJ2-3	CASSYRGSGADTQYF	TGTGCCAGCAGCTACCGGGGCAGCGGGGCAGATACGCAGTATTTT
TRBV4-3	.	.	TRBJ1-5	CASSQDFGDQPQHF	TGCGCCAGCAGCCAAGATTTCGGGGATCAGCCCCAGCATTTT
TRBV30	.	.	TRBJ1-2	CAWSFVFPQGRNYGYTF	TGTGCCTGGAGTTTTGTATTTCCCCAGGGGCGAAACTATGGCTACACCTTC
TRBV28	.	TRBD1	TRBJ1-6	CASSLTGETSPLHF	TGTGCCAGCAGCCTGACAGGGGAAACTTCACCCCTCCACTTT
TRBV9	.	.	TRBJ1-1	CASSLVTATNTEAFF	TGTGCCAGCAGCCTAGTGACAGCGACGAACACTGAAGCTTTCTTT
TRBV19	.	.	TRBJ2-1	CASSITAGFNEQFF	TGTGCCAGTAGTATTACGGCGGGGTTCAATGAGCAGTTCTTC
TRBV7-2	.	TRBD2	TRBJ2-7	CASSRTSGYEQYF	TGTGCCAGCAGCCGGACTAGCGGCTACGAGCAGTACTTC
TRBV19	.	TRBD1	TRBJ1-5	CASRTGQGGQPQHF	TGTGCCAGTAGAACAGGACAGGGGGGACAGCCCCAGCATTTT
TRBV30	.	.	TRBJ1-5	CAWRPKVKGGNQPQHF	TGTGCCTGGAGGCCCAAGGTCAAGGGAGGCAATCAGCCCCAGCATTTT
TRBV14	.	.	TRBJ2-3	CASSQGWRVDDGPDTQYF	TGTGCCAGCAGCCAAGGTTGGCGGGTGGACGATGGGCCAGATACGCAGTATTTT
TRBV3-1/TRBV3-2	.	TRBD1	TRBJ2-3	CASSQALTGASTDTQYF	TGTGCCAGCAGCCAAGCCCTCACAGGGGCTAGCACAGATACGCAGTATTTT
TRBV10-3	.	TRBD1	TRBJ2-3	CAISRQGSDTQYF	TGTGCCATCAGTCGACAGGGTTCAGATACGCAGTATTTT
TRBV3-1/TRBV3-2	.	TRBD2	TRBJ2-1	CASSQEFTGGRQFF	TGTGCCAGCAGCCAAGAATTTACGGGGGGTCGACAGTTCTTC
TRBV6-1	.	.	TRBJ1-4	CASSEGGREDEKLFF	TGTGCCAGCAGTGAAGGAGGGAGGGAGGATGAAAAACTGTTTTTT
TRBV27	medium-sized	.	TRBJ1-5	CASSLLLHQPQHF	TGTGCCAGCAGTTTACTACTACATCAGCCCCAGCATTTT
TRBV25-1	.	TRBD1	TRBJ1-1	CASSSLRGSEAFF	TGTGCCAGCAGTAGCCTCAGGGGGAGTGAAGCTTTCTTT
TRBV18	.	.	TRBJ1-5	CASSPLGGSNQPQHF	TGTGCCAGCTCACCGCTGGGGGGGAGCAATCAGCCCCAGCATTTT
TRBV7-9	.	TRBD2	TRBJ2-1	CASSRTSAGEQFF	TGTGCCAGCAGCCGGACTAGCGCGGGTGAGCAGTTCTTC
TRBV7-6	.	.	TRBJ2-1	CASSFVSVGEDEQFF	TGTGCCAGCAGCTTCGTTTCGGTGGGAGAAGATGAGCAGTTCTTC
TRBV5-1	.	TRBD1	TRBJ2-7	CASSSPGTGQPYEQYF	TGCGCCAGCAGCTCACCTGGGACAGGTCAACCCTACGAGCAGTACTTC
TRBV2	.	.	TRBJ2-2	CASSEDSLSIGELFF	TGTGCCAGCAGTGAGGACAGCCTCTCCATCGGGGAGCTGTTTTTT
TRBV19	.	TRBD2	TRBJ2-3	CAISSGGGTDTQYF	TGTGCCATTTCAAGCGGGGGCGGAACAGATACGCAGTATTTT
TRBV30	few	.	TRBJ1-5	CAWSPMKVFRTAMEQPQHF	TGTGCCTGGAGTCCCATGAAGGTCTTCAGGACAGCCATGGAGCAGCCCCAGCATTTT
TRBV29-1	.	.	TRBJ2-7	CSGMTSSYEQYF	TGCAGCGGCATGACTAGCTCCTACGAGCAGTACTTC
TRBV2	.	TRBD1	TRBJ1-2	CASNLGQGGYGYTF	TGTGCCAGCAATTTGGGACAGGGAGGATATGGCTACACCTTC